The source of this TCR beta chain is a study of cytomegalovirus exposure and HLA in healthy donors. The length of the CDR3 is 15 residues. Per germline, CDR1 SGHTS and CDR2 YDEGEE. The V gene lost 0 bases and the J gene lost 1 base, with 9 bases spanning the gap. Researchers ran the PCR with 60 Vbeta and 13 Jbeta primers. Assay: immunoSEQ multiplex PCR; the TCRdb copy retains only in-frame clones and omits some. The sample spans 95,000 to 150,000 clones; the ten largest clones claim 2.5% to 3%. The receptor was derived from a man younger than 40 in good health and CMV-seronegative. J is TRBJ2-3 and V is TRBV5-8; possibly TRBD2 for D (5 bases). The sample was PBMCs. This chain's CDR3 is CASSLGLAGTDTQYF. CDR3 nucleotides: TGTGCCAGCAGCTTGGGGCTAGCCGGCACAGATACGCAGTATTTT.